The 29 T cell receptor beta chains below come from one sample, sequenced in a study of shared clonotypes between healthy human individuals. Naive CD8 cells lacked CD45RO, underwent positive selection for CCR7 and left out terminally differentiated effector memory CD45RA+ cells. Assay used: immunoSEQ multiplex PCR; TCRdb lists only in-frame clones, some missing. The sample carries some 2.1 million clones, about 93% recorded once. The sequenced material came from naive CD8+ T cells from PBMCs. The source is a man aged 18 to 29 in good health. Some clones in this sample may be carry-over from other donors' samples.

This clone was counted once. V and J are TRBV5-1 and TRBJ2-1, with D tentatively TRBD1 (5 bases). The CDR3 spans 14 residues. Germline CDR1 and CDR2: SGHRS and YFSETQ. The V and J ends lost 4 bases and 7 bases respectively, with 15 bases between them. CDR3 nucleotides: TGCGCCAGCAGCCCTAAGCCAGGGATGAATGAGCAGTTCTTC. Protein product: CASSPKPGMNEQFF.

The V call is TRBV29-1, the J call TRBJ2-7; the D is unclear. The ends were cut back, 6 bases at V and 7 bases at J, with 16 bases in the middle. This CDR3 has 12 amino acids. Per the germline V gene, CDR1 is SQVTM and CDR2 is ANQGSEA. The CDR3 loop is CSVVGPRREQYF. As DNA, the CDR3 is TGCAGCGTCGTGGGCCCACGGCGGGAGCAGTACTTC.

The V gene is TRBV15, the J gene TRBJ1-1, with D uncertain. Germline CDR1 reads LNHNV; CDR2 reads YYDKDF (reference sequence). CDR3 length: 12 residues. V shed 6 bases and J shed 6 bases, with 11 bases lying between them. CDR3 in amino acids: CATRGSFPEAFF. DNA of the CDR3: TGTGCCACCAGGGGCAGCTTCCCTGAAGCTTTCTTT. The whole variable domain, remainder taken from reference TRBV15 and TRBJ1-1, is DAMVIQNPRYQVTQFGKPVTLSCSQTLNHNVMYWYQQKSSQAPKLLFHYYDKDFNNEADTPDNFQSRRPNTSFCFLDIRSPGLGDTAMYLCATRGSFPEAFFGQGTRLTVV.

The genes are TRBV7-8 and TRBJ2-2; 8 bases match TRBD1. CDR1 and CDR2 from the germline V gene are SGHVS and FQNEAQ. Trimming at V came to 5 bases and at J to 6 bases, leaving 2 bases not matched to a gene. CDR3 size: 13 residues. The chain's CDR3 is CASSPQGAGELFF. In nucleotides, the CDR3 is TGTGCCAGCAGCCCACAGGGGGCCGGGGAGCTGTTTTTT. Complete variable domain (other parts from reference TRBV7-8 and TRBJ2-2): GAGVSQSPRYKVAKRGQDVALRCDPISGHVSLFWYQQALGQGPEFLTYFQNEAQLDKSGLPSDRFFAERPEGSVSTLKIQRTQQEDSAVYLCASSPQGAGELFFGEGSRLTVL.

This chain connects TRBV19 to TRBJ1-5, with 11 bases that match TRBD1. The CDR3 consists of 16 residues. Germline V gives CDR1 LNHDA, CDR2 SQIVND (reference sequence). The V gene end was trimmed by 1 base and the J gene end by 6 bases; junction bases not matched to a gene: 5. CDR3 sequence reads: CASSIVGQGAFQPQHF. For the CDR3, the DNA is TGTGCCAGTAGTATAGTTGGACAGGGGGCTTTTCAGCCCCAGCATTTT.

V gene TRBV29-1 combines with J gene TRBJ2-1, with D maybe TRBD2 (6 bases). Germline V gene sequence: CDR1 SQVTM, CDR2 ANQGSEA. Trimming took off 7 bases at V and 4 bases at J, with 17 bases between the two ends. This CDR3 region has 14 residues. The CDR3 DNA reads TGCAGCGCCCACGTCGGCGGGGTGTACAATGAGCAGTTCTTC. As protein: CSAHVGGVYNEQFF.

This chain joins TRBV5-1 and TRBJ2-5, with D unresolved. This CDR3 has 13 amino acids. V was shortened by 3 bases and J by 3 bases, with 9 bases between the two germline ends. Germline V CDR1 and CDR2: SGHRS, YFSETQ. DNA of the CDR3: TGCGCCAGCAGCTCCTTCGTGGAAGAGACCCAGTACTTC. Translation gives CASSSFVEETQYF.

The V call is TRBV5-1, the J call TRBJ2-3, with D tentatively TRBD2 (6 bases). Trimming pared 4 bases from V and 5 bases from J, leaving 26 bases between. The CDR3 runs 18 residues. Germline V CDR1 and CDR2: SGHRS, YFSETQ. CDR3 amino acids: CASSLGRFGAPLEDTQYF. The CDR3 DNA reads as TGCGCCAGCAGCCTGGGGAGGTTCGGGGCCCCTCTGGAAGATACGCAGTATTTT.

The rearrangement links TRBV19 to TRBJ1-3; D is ambiguous. Germline CDR1 is LNHDA and CDR2 is SQIVND (reference sequence). Deletions cut 4 bases from V and 0 bases from J, with 13 bases between. CDR3 length: 16 amino acids. CDR3 protein: CASSNPRLSSGNTIYF. Written as DNA, the CDR3 is TGTGCCAGTAGTAACCCACGGCTGAGCTCTGGAAACACCATATATTTT.

V and J are TRBV10-3 and TRBJ2-7; D possibly corresponds to TRBD1 (6 bases). This CDR3 has 13 residues. Per germline, CDR1 ENHRY and CDR2 SYGVKD. The ends were cut back, 6 bases at V and 3 bases at J, with 12 bases in the middle. The CDR3 loop reads CAISGQSDYEQYF. CDR3 sequence (DNA): TGTGCCATCAGCGGACAGAGCGACTACGAGCAGTACTTC.

The V call is TRBV7-6, the J call TRBJ1-2, with D perhaps matching TRBD1 (6 bases). Germline-derived CDR1 and CDR2 are SGHVS and FNYEAQ. There are 16 residues in the CDR3. V shed 0 bases and J shed 7 bases, with 18 bases lying between them. In DNA, the CDR3 is TGTGCCAGCAGCTTAGCGCCCCGAGGGGGGAGCGGTGGCTACACCTTC. This gives the protein CASSLAPRGGSGGYTF. Variable domain in full (rest from reference TRBV7-6 and TRBJ1-2): GAGVSQSPRYKVTKRGQDVALRCDPISGHVSLYWYRQALGQGPEFLTYFNYEAQQDKSGLPNDRFSAERPEGSISTLTIQRTEQRDSAMYRCASSLAPRGGSGGYTFGSGTRLTVV.

V gene TRBV19 combines with J gene TRBJ2-2; D is undetermined. In germline, CDR1 is LNHDA, CDR2 SQIVND (reference sequence). V lost 1 base and J 6 bases, leaving 15 bases between the germline ends. This CDR3 spans 16 amino acids. Written as DNA, the CDR3 is TGTGCCAGTAGTATAGCGCAGCGTCTAGGAGCCGGGGAGCTGTTTTTT. Protein product: CASSIAQRLGAGELFF.

This chain uses TRBV11-2 with TRBJ1-3; TRBD1 matches at 7 bases. Germline CDR1 reads SGHAT; CDR2 reads FQNNGV. J gave up 2 bases and V 3 bases, and 7 bases lay outside the gene matches. This CDR3 is built from 16 residues. The CDR3 loop is CASSFMVRGTGNTIYF. CDR3 sequence (DNA): TGTGCCAGCAGCTTCATGGTCAGGGGGACTGGAAACACCATATATTTT.

This clone was detected a few times. The chain recombines TRBV27 with TRBJ1-5, with D perhaps matching TRBD1 (5 bases). This CDR3 contains 15 residues. Germline CDR1 reads MNHEY; CDR2 reads SMNVEV (reference sequence). V lost 4 bases to trimming and J lost 3 bases, with 13 bases between them. The CDR3 protein is CASSSIRDPNQPQHF. The CDR3 nucleotides are TGTGCCAGCAGTTCTATACGGGACCCCAATCAGCCCCAGCATTTT.

V gene TRBV25-1 combines with J gene TRBJ1-1; D ambiguous. V lost 1 base, J lost 3 bases, and 9 bases lay in between. This CDR3 has 14 amino acids. Germline values: CDR1 MGHDK, CDR2 SYGVNS. Written as DNA, the CDR3 is TGTGCCAGCAGTGAATTGCAGGTGGACACTGAAGCTTTCTTT. Amino acid sequence: CASSELQVDTEAFF.

The V gene is TRBV6-5, the J gene TRBJ2-7; a possible D gene is TRBD2 (5 bases). CDR1 and CDR2 (germline): MNHEY, SVGAGI. V lost 4 bases and J lost 3, with 13 bases in between. The CDR3 has 14 residues. This CDR3 is CASSWRAPGYEQYF. The CDR3 nucleotides are TGTGCCAGCAGTTGGCGGGCTCCGGGCTACGAGCAGTACTTC.

The chain uses TRBV4-2 and TRBJ2-2, with TRBD2 matching 8 bases. J gave up 4 bases and V 0 bases, and 7 bases lay outside the gene matches. From germline, CDR1 is LGHNA and CDR2 YNFKEQ. The CDR3 has 17 amino acids. The CDR3 spells CASSQEGAGEGTGELFF. The CDR3 bases are TGTGCCAGCAGCCAAGAGGGAGCGGGAGAAGGCACCGGGGAGCTGTTTTTT.

In nucleotides, the CDR3 is TGTGCCAGCAGCCAACCTCCTCGGGGGACATATAGCAATCAGCCCCAGCATTTT. Protein product: CASSQPPRGTYSNQPQHF. This chain uses TRBV14 with TRBJ1-5, with D maybe TRBD1 (6 bases). The CDR3 contains 18 residues. Trimming removed 2 bases at V and 0 bases at J, with 17 bases between. Germline-derived CDR1 and CDR2 are SGHDN and FVKESK.

The chain is built from TRBV19 and TRBJ2-7; D unresolved. Looked up from germline, CDR1 is LNHDA and CDR2 is SQIVND (reference sequence). The CDR3 sequence is 13 residues long. V gave up 1 base and J gave up 4 bases, with 8 bases separating them. CDR3 in amino acids: CASSIVGQYEQYF. The CDR3 DNA follows: TGTGCCAGTAGTATAGTCGGGCAGTACGAGCAGTACTTC.

The V and J genes are TRBV19 and TRBJ1-1, with D unresolved. The germline V gene has CDR1 LNHDA and CDR2 SQIVND (reference sequence). Trimming shortened V by 5 bases and J by 7 bases, and 20 bases separated the two germline ends. The CDR3 covers 15 residues. DNA of the CDR3: TGTGCCAGTAGTCTTACGTACGCCCAGGAAAGTGAAGCTTTCTTT. Residues: CASSLTYAQESEAFF. Filled out from reference TRBV19 and TRBJ1-1, the complete variable domain reads DGGITQSPKYLFRKEGQNVTLSCEQNLNHDAMYWYRQDPGQGLRLIYYSQIVNDFQKGDIAEGYSVSREKKESFPLTVTSAQKNPTAFYLCASSLTYAQESEAFFGQGTRLTVV.

The V gene is TRBV9, the J gene TRBJ2-7; the D call may be TRBD1 or TRBD2 (5 bases each). Between the trimmed V and J ends, which lost 2 bases and 2 bases, there was a span of 17 bases. CDR1 and CDR2 (germline): SGDLS, YYNGEE. The CDR3 spans 16 residues. CDR3 DNA: TGTGCCAGCAGCGTCCACGACCGGGACCCGACCTACGAGCAGTACTTC. Translating gives CASSVHDRDPTYEQYF.

This clone was seen just once. The chain combines TRBV5-6 with TRBJ2-2, with 8 nucleotides matching TRBD2. The CDR3 covers 14 residues. CDR1 is SGHDT, CDR2 YYEEEE, per germline. J was trimmed by 6 bases and V by 4 bases; bases with no gene match: 5. The CDR3 loop reads CASSAGLASGELFF. The CDR3 coding sequence is TGTGCCAGCAGCGCAGGACTAGCCTCCGGGGAGCTGTTTTTT.

The J gene is TRBJ2-7, the V gene TRBV4-2, with D possibly matching TRBD2 (5 bases). The CDR3 runs 14 residues. Germline V gives CDR1 LGHNA, CDR2 YNFKEQ. The ends were cut back, 4 bases at V and 5 bases at J, with 15 bases in the middle. Here the CDR3 reads CASSPALASHEQYF. In DNA, the CDR3 is TGTGCCAGCAGCCCGGCCCTAGCAAGTCACGAGCAGTACTTC.

This rearrangement joins TRBV9 to TRBJ2-5; TRBD2 agrees at 8 bases. The germline V gene encodes CDR1 SGDLS and CDR2 YYNGEE. This CDR3 has 16 residues. V lost 0 bases to trimming and J lost 5 bases; unmatched junction nucleotides: 9. The CDR3 sequence is CASSVGPGRAIETQYF. The CDR3 bases are TGTGCCAGCAGCGTAGGTCCCGGGAGGGCCATCGAGACCCAGTACTTC. Looking up the rest from reference TRBV9 and TRBJ2-5 gives the full variable domain: DSGVTQTPKHLITATGQRVTLRCSPRSGDLSVYWYQQSLDQGLQFLIQYYNGEERAKGNILERFSAQQFPDLHSELNLSSLELGDSALYFCASSVGPGRAIETQYFGPGTRLLVL.

V gene TRBV15 combines with J gene TRBJ2-2; the D gene is possibly TRBD2 (7 bases). The CDR3 length is 14 residues. V gave up 3 bases and J gave up 8 bases, with 13 bases separating them. The germline V gene has CDR1 LNHNV and CDR2 YYDKDF (reference sequence). The CDR3 bases are TGTGCCACCAGCAGGGCGGGGGCTGGAGGGGAGCTGTTTTTT. As protein: CATSRAGAGGELFF. The whole variable domain, filled in from reference TRBV15 and TRBJ2-2, reads DAMVIQNPRYQVTQFGKPVTLSCSQTLNHNVMYWYQQKSSQAPKLLFHYYDKDFNNEADTPDNFQSRRPNTSFCFLDIRSPGLGDTAMYLCATSRAGAGGELFFGEGSRLTVL.

The V and J genes are TRBV18 and TRBJ2-2, with D tentatively TRBD2 (6 bases). Germline V gene data show CDR1 as KGHSH and CDR2 as LQKENI. CDR3 length: 15 residues. V gave up 2 bases and J gave up 6 bases, with 13 bases separating them. The CDR3 coding sequence is TGTGCCAGCTCACCAATCGGGACTGGCCCCGGGGAGCTGTTTTTT. It yields the protein CASSPIGTGPGELFF.

The V and J genes are TRBV6-6 and TRBJ2-6; maybe TRBD1 (5 bases). V was clipped by 2 bases and J by 12 bases, with 11 bases between them. The germline V gene has CDR1 MNHNY and CDR2 SVGAGI (reference sequence). The CDR3 runs 13 residues. Written as DNA, the CDR3 is TGTGCCAGCAGTTACGGGCAGGGTTCCGTCCTGACTTTC. Its translation is CASSYGQGSVLTF.

This chain connects TRBV4-3 to TRBJ1-2, with a tentative D call TRBD1 (5 bases). Trimming shortened V by 3 bases and J by 10 bases, and 18 bases separated the two germline ends. The CDR3 runs to 14 residues. The germline gives CDR1 LGHNA, CDR2 YSLEER. CDR3 sequence: CASSQARGEVLYTF. The CDR3 DNA reads as TGCGCCAGCAGCCAGGCGCGGGGGGAAGTTCTCTACACCTTC.

This clone has only one observation. This chain links TRBV6-6 with TRBJ2-3; D remains unclear. CDR1 and CDR2 (germline): MNHNY, SVGAGI (reference sequence). The CDR3 length is 15 residues. V was shortened by 0 bases and J by 2 bases, with 9 bases between the two germline ends. In DNA, the CDR3 is TGTGCCAGCAGTTACTCAATCGATATCACAGATACGCAGTATTTT. It specifies CASSYSIDITDTQYF.